This passage covers 22 T cell receptor beta chains from one sample sequenced in a study of cytomegalovirus exposure and HLA in healthy donors (dated by TCRdb to the late 2010s). Library preparation was by the immunoSEQ multiplex PCR assay. For the multiplex PCR, a mixture combining 60 forward primers for TCR Vbeta segments and 13 reverse primers for TCR Jbeta segments was used. This immuneACCESS table, as held by TCRdb, lists in-frame sequences with V and J called but not all clones. Of the missing ones, under half trace to an unresolved V gene in checked studies; the others have no known cause. This sample comprises under 130,000 clones, about 70% of them detected only once. The top ten clones comprise 3% to 3.5% of the sample. The sequenced material came from PBMCs. The receptors originated from a man aged 30 to 39 in good health and CMV-seronegative.

This clone was picked up a small number of times. The V call is TRBV7-9, the J call TRBJ1-1; D unclear. Germline V lookup: CDR1 SEHNR, CDR2 FQNEAQ (reference sequence). With 3 bases removed from V and 1 base from J, the gap between germline ends came to 12 bases. The CDR3 extends over 15 amino acids. CDR3 DNA: TGTGCCAGCAGCTTCCAACGGGTCCAGAACACTGAAGCTTTCTTT. Its translation is CASSFQRVQNTEAFF.

The chain has TRBV5-4 and TRBJ2-1, with a weak D call TRBD1 (6 bases). The CDR3 spans 13 residues. The ends were cut back, 4 bases at V and 6 bases at J, with 11 bases in the middle. Germline CDR1 reads SGHNT; CDR2 reads YYREEE (reference sequence). The CDR3 here is CASSTLDSNEQFF. CDR3 nucleotide sequence: TGTGCCAGCAGCACCCTGGACAGCAATGAGCAGTTCTTC.

The chain has TRBV28 and TRBJ2-7, with D perhaps TRBD1 (5 bases). This CDR3 is built from 15 residues. Germline-derived CDR1 and CDR2 are MDHEN and SYDVKM. V was cut by 2 bases and J by 3 bases, with 14 bases left in between. CDR3 protein: CASSLTGNHNYEQYF. The CDR3 DNA sequence: TGTGCCAGCAGTTTAACAGGAAATCATAACTACGAGCAGTACTTC.

This chain links TRBV2 with TRBJ1-4; D ambiguous. V lost 7 bases and J lost 6, with 9 bases in between. Per the germline V gene, CDR1 is SNHLY and CDR2 is FYNNEI. The CDR3 runs to 12 residues. CDR3 loop: CASKISDEKLFF. The CDR3 DNA follows: TGTGCCAGCAAAATTTCGGATGAAAAACTGTTTTTT.

The genes are TRBV5-4 and TRBJ2-7, with 9 bases that match TRBD2. The V segment lost 4 bases and the J segment 3 bases; nucleotides outside the gene matches: 8. CDR1 and CDR2 from the germline V gene are SGHNT and YYREEE (reference sequence). This CDR3 comprises 15 residues. The CDR3 nucleotides read TGTGCCAGCAGCATTGGGACTAGCAGATTCTACGAGCAGTACTTC. Encoded protein: CASSIGTSRFYEQYF.

V usage is TRBV29-1 and J usage is TRBJ2-7, with D possibly matching TRBD2 (7 bases). CDR1 is SQVTM, CDR2 ANQGSEA, per germline. Trimming stripped 7 bases from V and 5 bases from J, with 15 bases between. This CDR3 has 12 residues. CDR3 nucleotides: TGCAGCGGAGGGGGGGGAAGCAACGAGCAGTACTTC. Its translation: CSGGGGSNEQYF.

The chain carries TRBV5-1 and TRBJ2-6; perhaps TRBD1 as D (6 bases). V was cut by 2 bases and J by 0 bases, with 24 bases left in between. Germline V gene lookup returns CDR1 SGHRS and CDR2 YFSETQ. This CDR3 is 21 amino acids long. DNA of the CDR3: TGCGCCAGCAGCTTAGACGGATACAGGGCCGGGTCGGGCTCTGGGGCCAACGTCCTGACTTTC. This codes for CASSLDGYRAGSGSGANVLTF.

This clone was observed a handful of times. This chain connects TRBV7-8 to TRBJ2-1, with D perhaps matching TRBD2 (5 bases). Germline V gene lookup returns CDR1 SGHVS and CDR2 FQNEAQ. The CDR3 loop spans 17 amino acids. V was pared by 0 bases and J by 0 bases, with 12 bases between. CDR3 protein: CASSLALRGSSYNEQFF. The CDR3 DNA follows: TGTGCCAGCAGCTTAGCGCTAAGAGGGAGCTCCTACAATGAGCAGTTCTTC.

The chain employs TRBV2 and TRBJ1-3, with D tentatively TRBD1 (6 bases). The germline gives CDR1 SNHLY, CDR2 FYNNEI. V lost 5 bases and J lost 1, with 9 bases in between. The CDR3 is made up of 14 amino acids. The CDR3: CASSFTGSGNTIYF. DNA of the CDR3: TGTGCCAGCAGTTTCACAGGGTCTGGAAACACCATATATTTT.

CDR3 DNA sequence: TGTGCCAGTAAAGGACAGGACAACTACGAGCAGTACTTC. Protein product: CASKGQDNYEQYF. The rearrangement joins TRBV19 to TRBJ2-7, with TRBD1 identical over 7 bases. J was trimmed by 3 bases and V by 7 bases; bases with no gene match: 6. The CDR3 length is 13 residues. Per the germline V gene, CDR1 is LNHDA and CDR2 is SQIVND (reference sequence).

This chain uses TRBV19 with TRBJ1-1; TRBD1 might be the D (5 bases). The length of the CDR3 is 13 residues. Deletions cut 6 bases from V and 1 base from J, with 9 bases between. In germline, CDR1 is LNHDA, CDR2 SQIVND (reference sequence). The DNA for the CDR3 is TGTGCCAGTAGCGACCAGGGGAACACTGAAGCTTTCTTT. Its protein is CASSDQGNTEAFF.

The chain uses TRBV5-1 and TRBJ2-5, with D possibly matching TRBD1 (6 bases). The CDR3 is 18 residues long. V lost 0 bases, J lost 4 bases, and 22 bases lay in between. Germline V CDR1 and CDR2: SGHRS, YFSETQ. This chain's CDR3 is CASSLAPSGARGVETQYF. DNA for the CDR3: TGCGCCAGCAGCTTGGCCCCGTCAGGGGCCCGGGGAGTAGAGACCCAGTACTTC.

The chain has TRBV5-4 and TRBJ1-2; 10 bases agree with TRBD1. The germline V gene encodes CDR1 SGHNT and CDR2 YYREEE (reference sequence). With 0 bases clipped from V and 2 bases from J, the junction kept 1 base outside the gene matches. This CDR3 contains 15 residues. CDR3 in amino acids: CASSLADRGNYGYTF. The CDR3 coding sequence is TGTGCCAGCAGCTTGGCGGACAGGGGGAACTATGGCTACACCTTC.

This clone came up once. This chain uses TRBV19 with TRBJ1-2; D ambiguous. There are 15 residues in the CDR3. Germline V CDR1 and CDR2: LNHDA, SQIVND (reference sequence). Trimming took 1 base from V and 3 from J, leaving 12 bases between them. The CDR3 DNA reads as TGTGCCAGTAGTATAGCCTCCGGGAATTACTATGGCTACACCTTC. Translation: CASSIASGNYYGYTF. The variable domain in full, completed from reference TRBV19 and TRBJ1-2, reads DGGITQSPKYLFRKEGQNVTLSCEQNLNHDAMYWYRQDPGQGLRLIYYSQIVNDFQKGDIAEGYSVSREKKESFPLTVTSAQKNPTAFYLCASSIASGNYYGYTFGSGTRLTVV.

This rearrangement joins TRBV5-1 to TRBJ2-3; D not certain. The CDR3 sequence is 15 residues long. CDR1 is SGHRS and CDR2 is YFSETQ in the germline V gene. Trimming pared 0 bases from V and 2 bases from J, leaving 10 bases between. CDR3 residues: CASSLVSHSTDTQYF. CDR3 DNA sequence: TGCGCCAGCAGCTTGGTTTCTCACTCCACAGATACGCAGTATTTT.

This clone was detected only a few times. The rearrangement uses TRBV5-1 and TRBJ1-2; 9 bases match TRBD1. V dropped 2 bases and J dropped 6; count of bases not matched to a gene: 8. Germline V lookup: CDR1 SGHRS, CDR2 YFSETQ. The CDR3 is 15 residues long. DNA of the CDR3: TGCGCCAGCAGCTTCTTAGGACAGGGGATAGATGGCTACACCTTC. This sequence encodes CASSFLGQGIDGYTF.

V is TRBV30 and J is TRBJ1-4, with D unclear. Trimming cost V 4 bases and J 6 bases, with 12 bases left between them. Germline lookup yields CDR1 GTSNPN and CDR2 SVGIG (reference sequence). This CDR3 is built from 13 residues. Here the CDR3 DNA reads TGTGCCTGGAACCGATTAACAGATGAAAAACTGTTTTTT. It specifies CAWNRLTDEKLFF.

The chain has TRBV19 and TRBJ1-2; 7 positions agree with TRBD1. This CDR3 spans 15 amino acids. Per the germline V gene, CDR1 is LNHDA and CDR2 is SQIVND (reference sequence). Unmatched junction bases numbered 8, after V lost 7 bases and J lost 0 bases. CDR3 loop: CASTPGTAANYGYTF. The CDR3 DNA sequence: TGTGCCAGTACCCCGGGGACAGCAGCTAACTATGGCTACACCTTC.

The chain couples TRBV30 to TRBJ2-2; 8 bases align to TRBD1. The trim removed 6 bases at V and 6 bases at J, leaving 12 bases unmatched. Germline V gene sequence: CDR1 GTSNPN, CDR2 SVGIG (reference sequence). The CDR3 runs 15 residues. The DNA of the CDR3 is TGTGCCTGCCACCGCACAGGGGGGTTATCCGGGGAGCTGTTTTTT. Its protein is CACHRTGGLSGELFF.

This sequence joins TRBV5-6 and TRBJ2-1; 7 bases are shared with TRBD2. The CDR3 length is 13 residues. Trimming took 4 bases from V and 8 from J; bases not matched to a gene: 6. Germline V gives CDR1 SGHDT, CDR2 YYEEEE. This CDR3 is CASSPDAGDEQFF. In nucleotides, the CDR3 is TGTGCCAGCAGCCCGGACGCGGGAGATGAGCAGTTCTTC.

This clone was counted a few times. The chain carries TRBV27 and TRBJ2-7; D uncertain. Germline CDR1 is MNHEY and CDR2 is SMNVEV (reference sequence). The ends were cut back, 6 bases at V and 6 bases at J, with 18 bases in the middle. The CDR3 sequence is 14 residues long. CDR3 nucleotides: TGTGCCAGCAGCTCTCTTGTCTATGGAGCCGAGCAGTACTTC. Protein sequence: CASSSLVYGAEQYF.

This clone has only a few counts. The chain has TRBV5-1 and TRBJ2-3; D may be TRBD1 (6 bases). The CDR3 loop spans 14 amino acids. CDR1 SGHRS and CDR2 YFSETQ come from the germline V gene. The V gene lost 3 bases and the J gene lost 2 bases, with 10 bases spanning the gap. For the CDR3, the DNA is TGCGCCAGCAGCTCACAGGGACCCACAGATACGCAGTATTTT. Protein product: CASSSQGPTDTQYF.